Below, one T cell receptor (beta chain) is given with its context. Amplification used 60 Vbeta primers and 13 Jbeta primers. Measured with immunoSEQ multiplex PCR; TCRdb has only the in-frame clones, and not every one. The top ten hold about 15% of the sample, which has roughly 120,000 clones, approximately 79% seen once. CDR1 and CDR2 (germline): MNHEY, SVGAGI. This CDR3 spans 13 amino acids. Deletions cut 0 bases from V and 3 bases from J, with 5 bases between. This entry comes from a study of cytomegalovirus exposure and HLA in healthy donors. Overall study context: Prior work identified around 100 million unique TCR beta sequences in around 170 million T cells.

V gene TRBV6-5 combines with J gene TRBJ1-1; D is unclear. This clonotype was sampled from a middle-aged man in good health and CMV-seropositive. The sequencing sample was made of PBMCs. CDR3 amino acids: CASSYSSDTEAFF. In DNA form, the CDR3 reads TGTGCCAGCAGTTACTCCTCGGACACTGAAGCTTTCTTT.